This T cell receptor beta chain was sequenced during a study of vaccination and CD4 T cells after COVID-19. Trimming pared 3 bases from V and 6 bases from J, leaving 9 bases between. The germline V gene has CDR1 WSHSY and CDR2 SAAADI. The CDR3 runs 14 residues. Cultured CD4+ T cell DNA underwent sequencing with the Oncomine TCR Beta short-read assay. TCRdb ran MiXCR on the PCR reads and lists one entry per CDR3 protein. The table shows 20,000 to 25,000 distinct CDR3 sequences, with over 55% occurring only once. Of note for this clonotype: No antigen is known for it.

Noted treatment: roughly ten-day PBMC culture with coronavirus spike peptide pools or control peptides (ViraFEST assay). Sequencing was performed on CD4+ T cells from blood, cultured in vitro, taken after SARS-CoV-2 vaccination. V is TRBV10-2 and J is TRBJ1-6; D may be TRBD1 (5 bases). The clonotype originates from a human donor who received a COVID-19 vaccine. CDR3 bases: TGCGCCAGCAGTGACGGACACCTTAATTCACCCCTCCACTTT. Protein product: CASSDGHLNSPLHF.